Each of the 17 T cell receptor beta chains below was sequenced from the same sample in a study of long-term antiretroviral therapy in people with HIV. Survey level was the resolution at which the v3.0 immunoSEQ assay ran. Sequencing used immunoSEQ multiplex PCR; TCRdb keeps in-frame clones, though not all of them. Of tens of thousands of clones in the sample, approximately 80% are singletons; the top ten hold less than 2.5%. Here the sequenced sample was unsorted PBMCs, taken 3 years after starting antiretroviral therapy. These receptors came from a man aged 50 to 59 with HIV.

The rearrangement joins TRBV28 to TRBJ1-3; a possible D gene is TRBD1 (6 bases). The germline CDR1 and CDR2 sequences are MDHEN and SYDVKM. The CDR3 runs 15 residues. Between the trimmed V and J ends, which lost 8 bases and 1 base, there was a span of 15 bases. Written as DNA, the CDR3 is TGTGCCAGCCGCTGGTCAACAGGGTCTGGAAACACCATATATTTT. This translates into CASRWSTGSGNTIYF.

This chain links TRBV5-1 with TRBJ2-7, with D perhaps assigned TRBD1 or TRBD2 (5 bases each). Germline CDR1 SGHRS, CDR2 YFSETQ. V lost 4 bases and J 2 bases, leaving 13 bases between the germline ends. The CDR3 spans 14 residues. The CDR3 region is CASSPGTGTYEQYF. The CDR3 nucleotides are TGCGCCAGCAGCCCTGGGACGGGTACCTACGAGCAGTACTTC.

The chain uses TRBV7-2 and TRBJ2-5; 7 bases fit TRBD1. This CDR3 comprises 13 residues. J gave up 2 bases and V 6 bases, and 3 bases lay outside the gene matches. The V gene's germline CDR1 is SGHTA and CDR2 FQGNSA. This CDR3 reads CASRTRGQETQYF. Here the CDR3 DNA reads TGTGCCAGCAGAACCAGGGGGCAAGAGACCCAGTACTTC.

The chain links TRBV28 to TRBJ2-6, with no clear D. CDR1 and CDR2 from the germline V gene are MDHEN and SYDVKM. With 3 bases removed from V and 2 bases from J, the gap between germline ends came to 2 bases. There are 13 residues in the CDR3. The CDR3 DNA reads TGTGCCAGCAGTTTGGCTGGGGCCAACGTCCTGACTTTC. Its translation is CASSLAGANVLTF.

The rearrangement uses TRBV29-1 and TRBJ1-2; D unresolved. V lost 4 bases to trimming and J lost 2 bases, with 11 bases between them. Germline V CDR1 and CDR2: SQVTM, ANQGSEA. The CDR3 is made up of 13 amino acids. As DNA, the CDR3 is TGCAGCGTTGTACCTTCGACAAACTATGGCTACACCTTC. This encodes CSVVPSTNYGYTF. Drawing the rest from reference TRBV29-1 and TRBJ1-2, the complete variable domain is SAVISQKPSRDICQRGTSLTIQCQVDSQVTMMFWYRQQPGQSLTLIATANQGSEATYESGFVIDKFPISRPNLTFSTLTVSNMSPEDSSIYLCSVVPSTNYGYTFGSGTRLTVV.

The chain couples TRBV5-4 to TRBJ1-2; D possibly corresponds to TRBD1 (6 bases). V was trimmed by 4 bases and J by 1 base, leaving 11 bases between them. The CDR3 runs to 14 residues. CDR1 and CDR2 from the germline V gene are SGHNT and YYREEE (reference sequence). The CDR3 DNA reads as TGTGCCAGCAGCGGGGGGGCCATTAACTATGGCTACACCTTC. The encoded protein is CASSGGAINYGYTF.

V and J are TRBV4-3 and TRBJ2-2, with TRBD1 matching 8 bases. The V gene's germline CDR1 is LGHNA and CDR2 YSLEER. With V trimmed by 1 base and J by 7 bases, 2 bases remained unmatched. The CDR3 has 14 residues. Written as DNA, the CDR3 is TGCGCCAGCAGCCAAGCGGACAGGGTCGGGGAGCTGTTTTTT. This encodes CASSQADRVGELFF.

V gene TRBV30 combines with J gene TRBJ2-1, with D perhaps matching TRBD2 (6 bases). CDR1 and CDR2 (germline): GTSNPN, SVGIG (reference sequence). V was cut by 4 bases and J by 5 bases, with 18 bases left in between. The CDR3 is 15 amino acids. CDR3 nucleotides: TGTGCCTGGACGCCCCTAGCGAGACTCGACAATGAGCAGTTCTTC. This codes for CAWTPLARLDNEQFF.

The DNA of the CDR3 is TGTGCCAGCAGCATGGACAGAAAAGATGCAACTAATGAAAAACTGTTTTTT. It yields the protein CASSMDRKDATNEKLFF. The chain has TRBV5-4 and TRBJ1-4, with D maybe TRBD1 (6 bases). CDR3 size: 17 residues. The V end lost 4 bases, the J end lost 0 bases, and 16 bases lay between the germline ends. Per germline, CDR1 SGHNT and CDR2 YYREEE (reference sequence).

The gene calls are TRBV7-2 and TRBJ2-5; 11 nucleotides match TRBD1. The germline CDR1 and CDR2 sequences are SGHTA and FQGNSA. V lost 5 bases, J lost 5 bases, and 10 bases stayed unmatched. This CDR3 has 16 amino acids. The CDR3 sequence is CASSMWTGGSGETQYF. The DNA of the CDR3 is TGTGCCAGCAGCATGTGGACAGGGGGCTCGGGGGAGACCCAGTACTTC.

This chain connects TRBV12-5 to TRBJ2-3; 9 bases match TRBD2. Germline V CDR1 and CDR2: LGHNT, FRNRAP. The CDR3 length is 16 residues. The V gene end was trimmed by 1 base and the J gene end by 6 bases; junction bases not matched to a gene: 8. For the CDR3, the DNA is TGTGCTAGTGGTTTGGGAGCGGGGGGCCAGCGGGATACGCAGTATTTT. This codes for CASGLGAGGQRDTQYF.

The chain employs TRBV25-1 and TRBJ1-1; 9 bases agree with TRBD1. The CDR3 is 13 amino acids. Trimming cost V 9 bases and J 3 bases; bases outside gene matches: 5. Germline V CDR1 and CDR2: MGHDK, SYGVNS. In DNA form, the CDR3 reads TGTGCCAGTAGATGGACAGGGGACACTGAAGCTTTCTTT. It is translated as CASRWTGDTEAFF.

V and J are TRBV29-1 and TRBJ1-1; D is ambiguous. CDR3 length equals 13 residues. V lost 5 bases to trimming and J lost 0 bases, with 10 bases between them. The germline CDR1 and CDR2 sequences are SQVTM and ANQGSEA. CDR3 coding DNA: TGCAGCGTTAGAATGGGTGTGAACACTGAAGCTTTCTTT. Residues: CSVRMGVNTEAFF.

V gene TRBV28 combines with J gene TRBJ1-1, with D unresolved. Looked up from germline, CDR1 is MDHEN and CDR2 is SYDVKM. The CDR3 covers 11 residues. V was shortened by 6 bases and J by 11 bases, with 13 bases between the two germline ends. The CDR3 spells CASSNQAGAFF. The CDR3 bases are TGTGCCAGCAGCAACCAGGCCGGGGCTTTCTTT.

J is TRBJ2-7 and V is TRBV2; 9 bases map to TRBD1. This CDR3 is built from 16 residues. V lost 4 bases, J lost 2 bases, and 9 bases stayed unmatched. CDR1 SNHLY and CDR2 FYNNEI come from the germline V gene. CDR3 sequence (DNA): TGTGCCAGCAGTGTTAGGTCCAGACAGGGGGCCTACGAGCAGTACTTC. This codes for CASSVRSRQGAYEQYF.

This clone was detected once. The chain recombines TRBV20-1 with TRBJ2-7; D not resolved. Trimming cost V 6 bases and J 3 bases, with 9 bases left between them. The CDR3 runs 11 residues. Looked up from germline, CDR1 is DFQATT and CDR2 is SNEGSKA (reference sequence). In DNA form, the CDR3 reads TGCAGTGCCCTTGGGAACTACGAGCAGTACTTC. As protein: CSALGNYEQYF.

The chain is built from TRBV18 and TRBJ1-2; D is unclear. V lost 2 bases, J lost 0 bases, and 13 bases lay in between. The CDR3 is 16 amino acids. The germline CDR1 and CDR2 sequences are KGHSH and LQKENI. CDR3 loop: CASSPTGRLPNYGYTF. The CDR3 bases are TGTGCCAGCTCACCAACCGGCAGATTACCTAACTATGGCTACACCTTC.